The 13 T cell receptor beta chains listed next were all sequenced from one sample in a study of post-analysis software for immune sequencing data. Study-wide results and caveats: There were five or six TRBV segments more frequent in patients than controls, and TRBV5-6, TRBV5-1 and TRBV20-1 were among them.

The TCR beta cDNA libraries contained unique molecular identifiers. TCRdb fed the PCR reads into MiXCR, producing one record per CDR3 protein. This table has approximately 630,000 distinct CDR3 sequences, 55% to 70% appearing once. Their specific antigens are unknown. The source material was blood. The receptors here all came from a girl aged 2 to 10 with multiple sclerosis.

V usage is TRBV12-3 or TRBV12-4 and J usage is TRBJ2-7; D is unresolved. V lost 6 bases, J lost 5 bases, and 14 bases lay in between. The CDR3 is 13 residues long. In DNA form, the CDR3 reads TGTGCCAGCAGCCCCGGTATTACCCACGAGCAGTACTTC. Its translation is CASSPGITHEQYF.

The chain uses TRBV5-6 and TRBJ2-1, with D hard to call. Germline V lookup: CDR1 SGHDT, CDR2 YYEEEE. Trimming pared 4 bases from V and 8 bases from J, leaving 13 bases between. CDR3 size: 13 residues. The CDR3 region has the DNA TGTGCCAGCAGCGTTGTGGGCCTCGATGAGCAGTTCTTC. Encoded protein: CASSVVGLDEQFF.

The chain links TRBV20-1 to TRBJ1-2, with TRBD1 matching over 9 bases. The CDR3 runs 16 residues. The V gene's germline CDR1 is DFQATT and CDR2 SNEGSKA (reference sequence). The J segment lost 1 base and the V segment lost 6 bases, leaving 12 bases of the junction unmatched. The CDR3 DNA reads TGCAGTGCACCCGGATCGGGGACAGGGCTTAACTATGGCTACACCTTC. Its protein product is CSAPGSGTGLNYGYTF.

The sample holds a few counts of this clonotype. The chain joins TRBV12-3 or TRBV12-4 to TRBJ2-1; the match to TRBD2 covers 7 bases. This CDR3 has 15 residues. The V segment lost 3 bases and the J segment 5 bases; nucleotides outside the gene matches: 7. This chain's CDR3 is CASSFAFGGDNEQFF. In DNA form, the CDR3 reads TGTGCCAGCAGTTTTGCTTTTGGGGGGGACAATGAGCAGTTCTTC.

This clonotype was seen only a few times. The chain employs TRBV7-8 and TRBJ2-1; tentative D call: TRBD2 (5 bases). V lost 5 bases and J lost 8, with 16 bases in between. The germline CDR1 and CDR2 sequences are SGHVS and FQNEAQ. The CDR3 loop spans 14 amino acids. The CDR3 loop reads CASSPRVKSYEQFF. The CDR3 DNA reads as TGTGCCAGCAGCCCGAGGGTCAAGTCATATGAGCAGTTCTTC.

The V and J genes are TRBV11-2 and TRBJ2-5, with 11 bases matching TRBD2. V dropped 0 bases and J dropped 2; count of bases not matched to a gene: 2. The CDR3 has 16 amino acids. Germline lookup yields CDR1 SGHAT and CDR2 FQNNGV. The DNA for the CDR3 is TGTGCCAGCAGCTTAGATACTAGCGGGAGTCAAGAGACCCAGTACTTC. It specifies CASSLDTSGSQETQYF.

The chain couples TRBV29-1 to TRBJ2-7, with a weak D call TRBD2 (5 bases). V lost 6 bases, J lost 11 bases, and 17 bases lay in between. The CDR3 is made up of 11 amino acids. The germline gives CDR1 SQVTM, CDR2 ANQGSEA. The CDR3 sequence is CSVTDFPVEYF. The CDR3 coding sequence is TGCAGCGTCACGGACTTCCCGGTGGAGTACTTC.

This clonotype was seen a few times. This CDR3 is CASSRSEGNIQYF. In nucleotides, the CDR3 is TGTGCCAGCAGCCGGTCCGAGGGGAACATTCAGTACTTC. The chain uses TRBV7-2 and TRBJ2-4; D may be TRBD1 or TRBD2 (5 bases each). V gave up 5 bases and J gave up 7 bases, with 12 bases separating them. The germline CDR1 and CDR2 sequences are SGHTA and FQGNSA. The CDR3 runs to 13 residues.

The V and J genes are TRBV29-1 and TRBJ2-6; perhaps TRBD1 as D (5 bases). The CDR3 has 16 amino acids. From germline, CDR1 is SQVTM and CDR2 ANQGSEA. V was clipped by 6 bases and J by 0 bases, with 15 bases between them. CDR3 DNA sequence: TGCAGCGTCGGACATAGCCACCACTCTGGGGCCAACGTCCTGACTTTC. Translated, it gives CSVGHSHHSGANVLTF.

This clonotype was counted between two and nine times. CDR3 in amino acids: CAIRTRGSSYEQYF. Written as DNA, the CDR3 is TGTGCCATCAGGACCCGGGGGTCATCCTACGAGCAGTACTTC. The chain is built from TRBV10-3 and TRBJ2-7; TRBD2 is a possible D gene (6 bases). The ends were cut back, 6 bases at V and 1 base at J, with 13 bases in the middle. In germline, CDR1 is ENHRY, CDR2 SYGVKD. The length of the CDR3 is 14 residues.

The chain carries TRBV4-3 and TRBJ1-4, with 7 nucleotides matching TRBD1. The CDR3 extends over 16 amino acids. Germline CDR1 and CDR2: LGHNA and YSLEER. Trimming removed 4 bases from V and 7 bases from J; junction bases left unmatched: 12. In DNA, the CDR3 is TGCGCCAGCAGCCCTTCTCAGGGACAGATCTTTGAAAAACTGTTTTTT. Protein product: CASSPSQGQIFEKLFF.

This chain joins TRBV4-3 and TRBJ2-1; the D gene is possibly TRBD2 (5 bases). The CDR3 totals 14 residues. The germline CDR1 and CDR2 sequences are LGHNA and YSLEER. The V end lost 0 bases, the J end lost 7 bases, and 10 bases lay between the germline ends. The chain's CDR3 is CASSQDREWNEQFF. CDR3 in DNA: TGCGCCAGCAGCCAAGATAGGGAGTGGAATGAGCAGTTCTTC.

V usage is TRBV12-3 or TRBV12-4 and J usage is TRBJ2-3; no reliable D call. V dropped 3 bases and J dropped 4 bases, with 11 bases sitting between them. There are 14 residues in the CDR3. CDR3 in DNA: TGTGCCAGCAGTTTCGGCCAGTCCGCAGATACGCAGTATTTT. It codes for CASSFGQSADTQYF.